This T cell receptor (beta chain) emerged from a study of blood T cell repertoires in COVID-19. Sequencing used immunoSEQ multiplex PCR; TCRdb keeps in-frame clones, though not all of them. This sample carries around 250,000 clones, roughly four fifths of them seen once, and the ten largest clones take 1.5% to 2%. The clonotype was recovered from a man aged 25 to 45 who had recovered from COVID-19. The sequenced material came from peripheral blood.

CDR3 amino acids: CASTLRTWSGGANVLTF. The CDR3 coding sequence is TGTGCCAGCACCCTGCGGACCTGGTCGGGAGGGGCCAACGTCCTGACTTTC. The chain uses TRBV28 and TRBJ2-6; the D gene is possibly TRBD2 (5 bases). Germline-derived CDR1 and CDR2 are MDHEN and SYDVKM. V was cut by 7 bases and J by 4 bases, with 20 bases left in between. CDR3 length: 17 residues. Using reference TRBV28 and TRBJ2-6 for the parts outside the CDR3, the full variable domain is DVKVTQSSRYLVKRTGEKVFLECVQDMDHENMFWYRQDPGLGLRLIYFSYDVKMKEKGDIPEGYSVSREKKERFSLILESASTNQTSMYLCASTLRTWSGGANVLTFGAGSRLTVL.